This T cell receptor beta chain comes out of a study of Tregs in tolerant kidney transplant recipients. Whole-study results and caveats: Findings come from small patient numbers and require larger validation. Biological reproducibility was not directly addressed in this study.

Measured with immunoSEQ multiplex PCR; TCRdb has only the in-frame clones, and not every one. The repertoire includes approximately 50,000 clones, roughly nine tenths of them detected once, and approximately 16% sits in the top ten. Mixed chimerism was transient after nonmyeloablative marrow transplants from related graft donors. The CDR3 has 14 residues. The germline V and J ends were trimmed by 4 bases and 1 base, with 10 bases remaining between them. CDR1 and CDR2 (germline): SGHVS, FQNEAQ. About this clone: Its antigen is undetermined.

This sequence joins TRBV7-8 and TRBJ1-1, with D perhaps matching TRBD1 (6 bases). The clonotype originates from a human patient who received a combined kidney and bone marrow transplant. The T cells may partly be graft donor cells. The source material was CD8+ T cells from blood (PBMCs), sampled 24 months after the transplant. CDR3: CASSYRVANTEAFF. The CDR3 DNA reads TGTGCCAGCAGCTACAGGGTCGCGAACACTGAAGCTTTCTTT. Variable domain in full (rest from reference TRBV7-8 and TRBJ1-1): GAGVSQSPRYKVAKRGQDVALRCDPISGHVSLFWYQQALGQGPEFLTYFQNEAQLDKSGLPSDRFFAERPEGSVSTLKIQRTQQEDSAVYLCASSYRVANTEAFFGQGTRLTVV.